The rows below give T cell receptor beta chains drawn from one sample of a study of cytomegalovirus exposure and HLA in healthy donors. Using immunoSEQ multiplex PCR, the repertoire was profiled, and TCRdb retains in-frame clones only, with some absent. The sample includes 150,000 to 250,000 clones, 60% to 85% seen only once; the top ten take roughly 1.4%. Material for sequencing was PBMCs. All receptors derive from a girl between 5 and 17 years old in good health and CMV-seropositive. Both conserved end residues are part of each CDR3. Fields, in order: clone size, V gene, J gene, D gene, CDR3 length, CDR3 DNA, CDR3 protein. A D gene is named only where the DNA matches it firmly. Size is omitted from some rows. Given values are once, few, many or a class for expanded clones.

clone_size: NA; v_call: TRBV7-2; j_call: TRBJ2-7; d_call: NA; cdr3_length: 15; cdr3_nt: TGTGCCAGCAGCTTAGTGTGGGGAAAAGGGGTCGAGCAGTACTTC; cdr3_aa: CASSLVWGKGVEQYF
clone_size: NA; v_call: TRBV5-6; j_call: TRBJ1-6; d_call: NA; cdr3_length: 14; cdr3_nt: TGTGCCAGCAGCTTGATCGCCGGGGGTTCACCCCTCCACTTT; cdr3_aa: CASSLIAGGSPLHF
clone_size: NA; v_call: TRBV29-1; j_call: TRBJ2-7; d_call: TRBD1; cdr3_length: 12; cdr3_nt: TGCAGCGCCGGAGGGACAGGGGTTGAGCAGTACTTC; cdr3_aa: CSAGGTGVEQYF
clone_size: NA; v_call: TRBV29-1; j_call: TRBJ2-5; d_call: NA; cdr3_length: 12; cdr3_nt: TGCAGCGTTGAGATATCATTCGGGACCCAGTACTTC; cdr3_aa: CSVEISFGTQYF
clone_size: NA; v_call: TRBV27; j_call: TRBJ1-3; d_call: NA; cdr3_length: 15; cdr3_nt: TGTGCCAGCAGTTTATCGTTAGATTTAGCCAACACCATATATTTT; cdr3_aa: CASSLSLDLANTIYF
clone_size: NA; v_call: TRBV4-3; j_call: TRBJ1-2; d_call: TRBD1; cdr3_length: 15; cdr3_nt: TGCGCCAGCAGCCCGGACAGGGGGGCCCCCTATGGCTACACCTTC; cdr3_aa: CASSPDRGAPYGYTF
clone_size: NA; v_call: TRBV4-3; j_call: TRBJ2-7; d_call: NA; cdr3_length: 15; cdr3_nt: TGCGCCAGCAGCCAAGAGCGGGGCAAGTCCTACGAGCAGTACTTC; cdr3_aa: CASSQERGKSYEQYF
clone_size: NA; v_call: TRBV2; j_call: TRBJ1-3; d_call: TRBD1; cdr3_length: 14; cdr3_nt: TGTGCCAGCAGGGACAGGGGGCTCGGAAACACCATATATTTT; cdr3_aa: CASRDRGLGNTIYF
clone_size: NA; v_call: TRBV7-6; j_call: TRBJ1-1; d_call: NA; cdr3_length: 16; cdr3_nt: TGTGCCAGCAGCCAGAGGAGCCCCGATGGGAACACTGAAGCTTTCTTT; cdr3_aa: CASSQRSPDGNTEAFF
clone_size: NA; v_call: TRBV27; j_call: TRBJ2-7; d_call: NA; cdr3_length: 13; cdr3_nt: TGTGCCAGCAAAGGCGGAGGGTTATTCGAGCAGTACTTC; cdr3_aa: CASKGGGLFEQYF
clone_size: NA; v_call: TRBV9; j_call: TRBJ2-1; d_call: TRBD2; cdr3_length: 13; cdr3_nt: TGTGCCAGCAGCGGCTGGACTAGTCATGAGCAGTTCTTC; cdr3_aa: CASSGWTSHEQFF
clone_size: NA; v_call: TRBV4-1; j_call: TRBJ1-5; d_call: NA; cdr3_length: 15; cdr3_nt: TGCGCCAGCAGCCAAGAGTCGGGAGGCAATCAGCCCCAGCATTTT; cdr3_aa: CASSQESGGNQPQHF
clone_size: NA; v_call: TRBV7-2; j_call: TRBJ1-3; d_call: TRBD1; cdr3_length: 13; cdr3_nt: TGTGCCAGCAGCTTGGACAGGGAGCACACCATATATTTT; cdr3_aa: CASSLDREHTIYF
clone_size: NA; v_call: TRBV6-6; j_call: TRBJ1-5; d_call: TRBD1; cdr3_length: 15; cdr3_nt: TGTGCCAGCGGCCAGGGGGGTCATAGCAATCAGCCCCAGCATTTT; cdr3_aa: CASGQGGHSNQPQHF
clone_size: NA; v_call: TRBV6-6; j_call: TRBJ2-3; d_call: TRBD2; cdr3_length: 15; cdr3_nt: TGTGCCAGCAGTTACCCTAGCGGGGGCACAGATACGCAGTATTTT; cdr3_aa: CASSYPSGGTDTQYF
clone_size: NA; v_call: TRBV9; j_call: TRBJ1-4; d_call: TRBD1; cdr3_length: 15; cdr3_nt: TGTGCCAGCAGCGGGCACAGGGGGCTGGATGAAAAACTGTTTTTT; cdr3_aa: CASSGHRGLDEKLFF
clone_size: few; v_call: TRBV7-2; j_call: TRBJ2-1; d_call: NA; cdr3_length: 13; cdr3_nt: TGTGCCAGCAGCTTAGGGACGGGGGATGAGCAGTTCTTC; cdr3_aa: CASSLGTGDEQFF
clone_size: NA; v_call: TRBV9; j_call: TRBJ2-7; d_call: NA; cdr3_length: 14; cdr3_nt: TGTGCCAGCAGCGTAGACCTAGTCACCTACGAGCAGTACTTC; cdr3_aa: CASSVDLVTYEQYF
clone_size: NA; v_call: TRBV27; j_call: TRBJ1-1; d_call: NA; cdr3_length: 15; cdr3_nt: TGTGCCAGCAGTTTAAGTAATCGAGCGAACACTGAAGCTTTCTTT; cdr3_aa: CASSLSNRANTEAFF
clone_size: NA; v_call: TRBV5-4; j_call: TRBJ2-5; d_call: TRBD2; cdr3_length: 15; cdr3_nt: TGTGCCAGCAGCCCTACTCCGGGACTACAAGAGACCCAGTACTTC; cdr3_aa: CASSPTPGLQETQYF
clone_size: NA; v_call: TRBV5-1; j_call: TRBJ2-1; d_call: TRBD2; cdr3_length: 19; cdr3_nt: TGCGCCAGCAGCACGGGACTAGCGGGGGGATCGAGCTCCTACAATGAGCAGTTCTTC; cdr3_aa: CASSTGLAGGSSSYNEQFF
clone_size: NA; v_call: TRBV29-1; j_call: TRBJ2-3; d_call: NA; cdr3_length: 14; cdr3_nt: TGCAGCGTTGAGTCCCCAGGGCCTACGGATACGCAGTATTTT; cdr3_aa: CSVESPGPTDTQYF
clone_size: few; v_call: TRBV4-1; j_call: TRBJ1-2; d_call: NA; cdr3_length: 15; cdr3_nt: TGCGCCAGCAGCCCAGGTGGCTTCCCTAACTATGGCTACACCTTC; cdr3_aa: CASSPGGFPNYGYTF
clone_size: NA; v_call: TRBV5-4; j_call: TRBJ2-7; d_call: NA; cdr3_length: 15; cdr3_nt: TGTGCCAGCAGTTTTGATACCTCACTAGTCTACGAGCAGTACTTC; cdr3_aa: CASSFDTSLVYEQYF
clone_size: NA; v_call: TRBV6-1; j_call: TRBJ2-2; d_call: NA; cdr3_length: 13; cdr3_nt: TGTGCCAGCAGTGAGTGGAGGACCGGGGAGCTGTTTTTT; cdr3_aa: CASSEWRTGELFF
clone_size: NA; v_call: TRBV10-3; j_call: TRBJ2-5; d_call: NA; cdr3_length: 18; cdr3_nt: TGTGCCATCAGTGAGTCTTTAGGATCAGGCAGGGTTCAAGAGACCCAGTACTTC; cdr3_aa: CAISESLGSGRVQETQYF
clone_size: NA; v_call: TRBV2; j_call: TRBJ1-4; d_call: TRBD1; cdr3_length: 12; cdr3_nt: TGTGCCAGCCGGGACAGGAATGAAAAACTGTTTTTT; cdr3_aa: CASRDRNEKLFF
clone_size: once; v_call: TRBV6-5; j_call: TRBJ2-7; d_call: NA; cdr3_length: 14; cdr3_nt: TGTGCCAGCAGCCTCTCGACAGGACTTTACGAGCAGTACTTC; cdr3_aa: CASSLSTGLYEQYF
clone_size: few; v_call: TRBV6-5; j_call: TRBJ1-2; d_call: TRBD1; cdr3_length: 15; cdr3_nt: TGTGCCAGCAGTTACCAAGCAGGGGGGAGCTATGGCTACACCTTC; cdr3_aa: CASSYQAGGSYGYTF
clone_size: NA; v_call: TRBV14; j_call: TRBJ1-6; d_call: TRBD1; cdr3_length: 14; cdr3_nt: TGTGCCAGCAACAGGGGGGACCCTAATTCACCCCTCCACTTT; cdr3_aa: CASNRGDPNSPLHF
clone_size: NA; v_call: TRBV28; j_call: TRBJ2-5; d_call: NA; cdr3_length: 14; cdr3_nt: TGTGCCAGCAGTTTCCCACAGGGTAGGGAGACCCAGTACTTC; cdr3_aa: CASSFPQGRETQYF
clone_size: NA; v_call: TRBV6-5; j_call: TRBJ1-1; d_call: NA; cdr3_length: 13; cdr3_nt: TGTGCCAGCAGCCAAACCGGGTTTAGGATAGCTTTCTTT; cdr3_aa: CASSQTGFRIAFF
clone_size: NA; v_call: TRBV9; j_call: TRBJ1-1; d_call: NA; cdr3_length: 15; cdr3_nt: TGTGCCAGCAGCGTAGATCCGGGGGTAACCACTGAAGCTTTCTTT; cdr3_aa: CASSVDPGVTTEAFF
clone_size: NA; v_call: TRBV5-6; j_call: TRBJ2-3; d_call: NA; cdr3_length: 13; cdr3_nt: TGTGCCAGCAGCTTGACGGGAGCAGATACGCAGTATTTT; cdr3_aa: CASSLTGADTQYF